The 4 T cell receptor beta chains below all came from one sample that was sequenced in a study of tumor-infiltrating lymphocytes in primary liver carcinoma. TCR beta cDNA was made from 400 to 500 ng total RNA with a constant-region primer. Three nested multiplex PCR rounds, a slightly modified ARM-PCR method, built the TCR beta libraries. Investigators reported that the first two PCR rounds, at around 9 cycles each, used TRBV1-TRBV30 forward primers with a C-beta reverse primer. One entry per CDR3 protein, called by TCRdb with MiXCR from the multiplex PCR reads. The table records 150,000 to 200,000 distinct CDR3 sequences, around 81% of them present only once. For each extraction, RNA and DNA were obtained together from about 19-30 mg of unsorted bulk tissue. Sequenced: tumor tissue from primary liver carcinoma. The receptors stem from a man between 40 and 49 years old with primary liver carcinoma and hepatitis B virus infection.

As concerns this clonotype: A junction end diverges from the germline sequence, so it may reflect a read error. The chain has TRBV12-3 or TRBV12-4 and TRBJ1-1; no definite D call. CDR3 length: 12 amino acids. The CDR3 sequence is CVSSPIGTEVFF. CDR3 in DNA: TGTGTCAGCAGCCCGATTGGCACTGAAGTTTTCTTT.

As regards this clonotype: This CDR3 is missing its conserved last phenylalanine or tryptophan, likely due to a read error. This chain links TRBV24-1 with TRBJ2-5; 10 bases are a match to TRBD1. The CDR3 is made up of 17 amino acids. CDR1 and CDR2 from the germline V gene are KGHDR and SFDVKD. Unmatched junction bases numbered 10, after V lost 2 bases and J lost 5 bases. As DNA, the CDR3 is TGTGCCACCAGTGATTATGGGCGACAGGGGGCTACGGAGACCCAGTACATC. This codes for CATSDYGRQGATETQYI.

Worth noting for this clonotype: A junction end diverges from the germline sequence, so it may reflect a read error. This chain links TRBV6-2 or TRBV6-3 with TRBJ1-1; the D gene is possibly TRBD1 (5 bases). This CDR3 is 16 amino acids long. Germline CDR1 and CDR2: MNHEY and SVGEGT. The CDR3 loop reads CASSYSPYMVGTEALF. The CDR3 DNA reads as TGTGCCAGCAGTTACTCACCTTACATGGTGGGGACTGAAGCTTTATTT.

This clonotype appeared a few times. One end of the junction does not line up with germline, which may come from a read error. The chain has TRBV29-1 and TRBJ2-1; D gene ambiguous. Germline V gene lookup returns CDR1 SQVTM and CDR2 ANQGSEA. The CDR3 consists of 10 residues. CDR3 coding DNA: TGCAGCACACGACGTAATGAGCAGTTCTTT. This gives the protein CSTRRNEQFF.